The entry below describes one T cell receptor (beta chain). Its antigen is not known. With 60 Vbeta and 13 Jbeta primers, the PCR was carried out. Only in-frame clones appear in the TCRdb table, and some are missing; sequencing was by immunoSEQ multiplex PCR. The data hold about 180,000 clones, with under 85% observed a single time. With 5 bases removed from V and 3 bases from J, the gap between germline ends came to 5 bases. The CDR3 contains 12 residues. The germline gives CDR1 SGHTA, CDR2 FQGNSA. These data belong to a study of cytomegalovirus exposure and HLA in healthy donors. Study outcomes and limitations: It was likely that a cluster of highly shared sequence variants was a sequencing artifact.

The sequenced sample was PBMCs. V and J are TRBV7-2 and TRBJ1-5; D unclear. The sequence came from a male donor in good health and CMV-seronegative. CDR3 loop: CASSVNNQPQHF. The CDR3 coding sequence is TGTGCCAGCAGCGTAAACAATCAGCCCCAGCATTTT.